The 8 T cell receptor beta chains presented below share a single source sample, sequenced in a study of T cell responses to AZD1222 COVID-19 vaccine. Generated by immunoSEQ multiplex PCR, the TCRdb table keeps only in-frame clones and is missing some. The table lists more than 90,000 clones, roughly 84% of them singletons. The sample consisted of peripheral blood, taken on day 0 of AZD1222 vaccination. These receptors were taken from an adult in good health.

As DNA, the CDR3 is TGTGCCAGCACCCCCGGGGGATCGAACACTGAAGCTTTCTTT. Its translation is CASTPGGSNTEAFF. The chain recombines TRBV28 with TRBJ1-1; TRBD1 might be the D (5 bases). Trimming took 7 bases from V and 1 from J, leaving 13 bases between them. The CDR3 covers 14 residues. In germline, CDR1 is MDHEN, CDR2 SYDVKM.

V is TRBV19 and J is TRBJ1-4; no clear D gene. V was clipped by 7 bases and J by 4 bases, with 10 bases between them. The germline gives CDR1 LNHDA, CDR2 SQIVND (reference sequence). CDR3 length: 13 amino acids. CDR3 sequence (DNA): TGTGCCAGTATGCGACGCAGTAATGAAAAACTGTTTTTT. Protein product: CASMRRSNEKLFF.

This clone came up once. The chain has TRBV30 and TRBJ1-5; D is unresolved. The CDR3 is 14 residues long. Germline CDR1 reads GTSNPN; CDR2 reads SVGIG (reference sequence). V was pared by 0 bases and J by 4 bases, with 10 bases between. CDR3 sequence (DNA): TGTGCCTGGAGTGTACTCGGTGGGAATCAGCCCCAGCATTTT. This translates into CAWSVLGGNQPQHF.

This chain links TRBV30 with TRBJ2-3, with 12 bases aligning to TRBD2. The V and J ends lost 1 base and 0 bases, in that order; junction bases with no gene match: 5. CDR3 length: 17 amino acids. Germline CDR1 GTSNPN, CDR2 SVGIG (reference sequence). CDR3 amino acids: CAWSGLAGGPSTDTQYF. The CDR3, as DNA: TGTGCCTGGAGTGGTCTAGCGGGAGGGCCGAGCACAGATACGCAGTATTTT.

V gene TRBV5-7 combines with J gene TRBJ1-5, with 9 nucleotides matching TRBD1. TRBV5-7 is filed as an ORF, its function uncertain. The CDR3 runs 16 residues. The V segment lost 4 bases and the J segment 6 bases; nucleotides outside the gene matches: 11. CDR3 sequence reads: CASSTFTGGAFQPQHF. CDR3 coding DNA: TGTGCCAGCAGCACCTTCACAGGGGGCGCGTTTCAGCCCCAGCATTTT.

This clone has a count of ten or more. The chain couples TRBV4-1 to TRBJ2-3, with 9 bases fitting TRBD2. CDR1 MGHRA and CDR2 YSYEKL come from the germline V gene. This CDR3 is built from 14 residues. Trimming removed 6 bases from V and 3 bases from J; junction bases left unmatched: 4. The CDR3 is CASSRREGTDTQYF. Written as DNA, the CDR3 is TGCGCCAGCAGTAGGCGGGAGGGTACAGATACGCAGTATTTT.

V is TRBV5-1 and J is TRBJ2-7; 7 nucleotides align to TRBD1. The CDR3 totals 12 residues. Germline V CDR1 and CDR2: SGHRS, YFSETQ. V lost 4 bases and J lost 6; bases outside the gene matches: 4. The CDR3 DNA is TGCGCCAGCAGCATAACAGGGGCCGAGCAGTACTTC. Residues: CASSITGAEQYF.

The chain couples TRBV7-2 to TRBJ2-1; TRBD2 aligns across 11 bases. With V trimmed by 5 bases and J by 4 bases, 7 bases remained unmatched. The CDR3 has 16 amino acids. CDR1 is SGHTA, CDR2 FQGNSA, per germline. Here the CDR3 DNA reads TGTGCCAGCAGCAAATCCGGACTAGCGGGTTACAATGAGCAGTTCTTC. The encoded protein is CASSKSGLAGYNEQFF. The variable domain in full, with the rest retrieved from reference TRBV7-2 and TRBJ2-1, is GAGVSQSPSNKVTEKGKDVELRCDPISGHTALYWYRQSLGQGLEFLIYFQGNSAPDKSGLPSDRFSAERTGGSVSTLTIQRTQQEDSAVYLCASSKSGLAGYNEQFFGPGTRLTVL.